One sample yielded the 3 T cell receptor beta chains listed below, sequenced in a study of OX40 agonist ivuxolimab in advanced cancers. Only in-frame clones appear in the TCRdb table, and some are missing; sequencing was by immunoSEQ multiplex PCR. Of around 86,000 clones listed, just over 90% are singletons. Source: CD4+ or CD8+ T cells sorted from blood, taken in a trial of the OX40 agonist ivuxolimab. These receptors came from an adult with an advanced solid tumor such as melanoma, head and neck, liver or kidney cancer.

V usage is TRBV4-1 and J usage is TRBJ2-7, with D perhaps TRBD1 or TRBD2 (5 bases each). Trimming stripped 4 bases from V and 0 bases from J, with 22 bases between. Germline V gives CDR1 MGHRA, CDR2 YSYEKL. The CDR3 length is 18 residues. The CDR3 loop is CASSLRGGGYTISYEQYF. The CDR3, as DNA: TGCGCCAGCAGCCTCCGGGGTGGGGGATACACGATCTCCTACGAGCAGTACTTC.

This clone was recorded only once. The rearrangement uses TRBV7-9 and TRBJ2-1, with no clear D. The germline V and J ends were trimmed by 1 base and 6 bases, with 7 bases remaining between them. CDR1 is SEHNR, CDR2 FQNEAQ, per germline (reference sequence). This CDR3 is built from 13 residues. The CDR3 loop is CASSLGRSNEQFF. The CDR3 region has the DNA TGTGCCAGCAGCTTAGGTCGGTCCAATGAGCAGTTCTTC.

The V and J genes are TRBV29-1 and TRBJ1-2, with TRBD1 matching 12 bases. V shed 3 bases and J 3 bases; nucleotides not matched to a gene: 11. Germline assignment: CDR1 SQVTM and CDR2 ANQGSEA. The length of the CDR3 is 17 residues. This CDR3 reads CSVDGTGGGGSDYGYTF. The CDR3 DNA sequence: TGCAGCGTTGACGGGACAGGGGGCGGTGGCTCGGACTATGGCTACACCTTC.